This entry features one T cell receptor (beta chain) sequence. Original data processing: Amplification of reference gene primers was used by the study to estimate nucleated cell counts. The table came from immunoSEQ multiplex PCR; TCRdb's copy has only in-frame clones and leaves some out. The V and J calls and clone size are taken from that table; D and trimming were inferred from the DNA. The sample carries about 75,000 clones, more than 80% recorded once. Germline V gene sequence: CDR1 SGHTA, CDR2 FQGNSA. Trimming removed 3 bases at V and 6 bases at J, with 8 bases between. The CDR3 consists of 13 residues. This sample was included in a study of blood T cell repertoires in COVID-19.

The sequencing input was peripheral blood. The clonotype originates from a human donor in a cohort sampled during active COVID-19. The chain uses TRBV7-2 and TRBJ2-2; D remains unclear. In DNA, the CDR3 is TGTGCCAGCAGCTTCCGGTTTGCCGGGGAGCTGTTTTTT. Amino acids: CASSFRFAGELFF.